These T cell receptor beta chains were read from a single sample in a study of blood T cell repertoires in COVID-19. TCRdb's table, derived via immunoSEQ multiplex PCR, lists solely in-frame clones and lacks some. The table shows 130,000 to 150,000 clones, with around 80% occurring only once. The sequencing input was peripheral blood. Receptor source: a man in his sixties with active or convalescent COVID-19. Both conserved end residues are part of each CDR3. The D gene is left open where the match is weak. Part of the rows lack a size; the others show once, few, many or a class for expanded clones.

j_call d_call v_call clone_size cdr3_length cdr3_nt cdr3_aa
TRBJ2-7 TRBD1 TRBV7-2 . 16 TGTGCCAGCAGCTCGAAAGAGGGGACAGGCGGCTACGAGCAGTACTTC CASSSKEGTGGYEQYF
TRBJ1-3 . TRBV7-6 . 12 TGTGCCAGCAGCCAATCTGGAAACACCATATATTTT CASSQSGNTIYF
TRBJ1-2 TRBD1 TRBV7-2 . 15 TGTGCCAGCAGCTTAGACGGGAGGACAGGGGGGAGCTACACCTTC CASSLDGRTGGSYTF
TRBJ2-5 . TRBV25-1 . 12 TGTGCCAGCAGTGAATACCAGGGTGGCCAGTACTTC CASSEYQGGQYF
TRBJ2-7 TRBD2 TRBV2 few 17 TGTGCCAGCAGTTGGGGAACTAGCGGATTTATCTCCTACGAGCAGTACTTC CASSWGTSGFISYEQYF
TRBJ2-1 . TRBV3-1/TRBV3-2 once 14 TGTGCCAGCACTAGCGACTACGATTACAATGAGCAGTTCTTC CASTSDYDYNEQFF
TRBJ2-7 TRBD1 TRBV3-1/TRBV3-2 few 14 TGTGCCAGCAGCCCCCGGGACAGGGCCTCCGAGCAGTACTTC CASSPRDRASEQYF
TRBJ2-5 . TRBV5-6 few 14 TGTGCCAGCAGCTCCGATTTGAGCCCCGGGACCCAGTACTTC CASSSDLSPGTQYF
TRBJ1-4 TRBD1 TRBV10-3 . 16 TGTGCCATCAGTGCCACAGGGGGCTGGGGAGGCGAAAAACTGTTTTTT CAISATGGWGGEKLFF
TRBJ2-5 TRBD1 TRBV5-6 . 14 TGTGCCAGCAGCGCGACAGGGCTTGAAGAGACCCAGTACTTC CASSATGLEETQYF
TRBJ1-5 . TRBV21-1 few 20 TGTGCCAGCCAACTAGCTTGGGGGACTGAAGACAGGGGGCTCGGACAGCCCCAGCATTTT CASQLAWGTEDRGLGQPQHF
TRBJ2-1 TRBD2 TRBV12-5 . 17 TGTGCTAGTGGTTACGCTTTGGGACTAGCGGCCTACAATGAGCAGTTCTTC CASGYALGLAAYNEQFF
TRBJ2-3 TRBD1 TRBV5-1 once 18 TGCGCCAGCAGCTTGGCCACAGGGGGCGCCCTGGGCACAGATACGCAGTATTTT CASSLATGGALGTDTQYF
TRBJ2-2 TRBD1 TRBV5-1 . 18 TGCGCCAGCAGCCGGGGGACAGGCGGATCAGCAGCCACCGGGGAGCTGTTTTTT CASSRGTGGSAATGELFF
TRBJ1-2 . TRBV9 . 15 TGTGCCAGCAGCCTATCGACAGGCTACGACTATGGCTACACCTTC CASSLSTGYDYGYTF
TRBJ1-5 TRBD1 TRBV24-1 . 14 TGTGCCACCAGCGTTGGACAGGGCAATCAGCCCCAGCATTTT CATSVGQGNQPQHF
TRBJ1-2 . TRBV4-3 once 13 TGCGCCAGCAGCCAAGACGGGGTTGAGGGCTACACCTTC CASSQDGVEGYTF
TRBJ1-2 TRBD1 TRBV9 . 14 TGTGCCAGCAGCCTGGACAGGGGGTCCCATGGCTACACCTTC CASSLDRGSHGYTF
TRBJ2-3 TRBD1 TRBV7-9 . 15 TGTGCCAGCACCGAAGGACAGGAGACTTCAGATACGCAGTATTTT CASTEGQETSDTQYF
TRBJ2-7 . TRBV4-3 . 16 TGCGCCAGCAGCCAAGATCAGGGAGGGGGTCTCGGCGAGCAGTACTTC CASSQDQGGGLGEQYF
TRBJ2-2 TRBD2 TRBV5-1 . 16 TGCGCCAGCAGCTTGGGACTAGCGGGAAGGACCGGGGAGCTGTTTTTT CASSLGLAGRTGELFF
TRBJ2-1 TRBD1 TRBV5-4 . 16 TGTGCCAGCAGCGCGAGCGGACAGGGGCGACTGAATGAGCAGTTCTTC CASSASGQGRLNEQFF
TRBJ2-7 . TRBV4-3 . 14 TGCGCCAGCAGCCTTTACGACAGGCGCTACGAGCAGTACTTC CASSLYDRRYEQYF
TRBJ2-3 TRBD1 TRBV5-1 . 15 TGCGCCAGCAGCCCTTCCGGGACAGGCACAGATACGCAGTATTTT CASSPSGTGTDTQYF
TRBJ2-5 . TRBV11-1 . 16 TGTGCCAGCAAACCCGATGGGGCCTGGCTCCAAGAGACCCAGTACTTC CASKPDGAWLQETQYF
TRBJ1-5 TRBD1 TRBV24-1 few 15 TGTGCCACCAGTATAGGCTCAGGGGGTAATCAGCCCCAGCATTTT CATSIGSGGNQPQHF
TRBJ1-2 TRBD1 TRBV7-9 . 15 TGTGCCAGCAGTTGGCTACAGGGGCGTGGGGATGGCTACACCTTC CASSWLQGRGDGYTF
TRBJ2-2 TRBD2 TRBV6-6 . 18 TGTGCCAGCAGTCGACAGGGACTAGCGAAGGGCGACACCGGGGAGCTGTTTTTT CASSRQGLAKGDTGELFF
TRBJ2-7 . TRBV4-2 few 16 TGTGCCAGCAGCCCTCACGCAGGGAGGGGGGCCTACGAGCAGTACTTC CASSPHAGRGAYEQYF
TRBJ1-1 . TRBV5-1 . 15 TGCGCCAGCACCTCAATGGGGGGGGCGTTCACTGAAGCTTTCTTT CASTSMGGAFTEAFF
TRBJ2-7 TRBD2 TRBV11-2 . 16 TGTGCCAGCAGCTCCCTTACCGGGACTAGTGTCTACGAGCAGTACTTC CASSSLTGTSVYEQYF
TRBJ2-1 . TRBV6-5 once 13 TGTGCCAGCAGTTCCGGAATTGGGAGTGAGCAGTTCTTC CASSSGIGSEQFF
TRBJ1-5 TRBD1 TRBV15 . 13 TGTGCCACCAGCACAGGGGGCGGACAGCCCCAGCATTTT CATSTGGGQPQHF
TRBJ1-1 TRBD1 TRBV19 once 15 TGTGCCAGTAGCCCCGACAGGGGCTTGAACACTGAAGCTTTCTTT CASSPDRGLNTEAFF